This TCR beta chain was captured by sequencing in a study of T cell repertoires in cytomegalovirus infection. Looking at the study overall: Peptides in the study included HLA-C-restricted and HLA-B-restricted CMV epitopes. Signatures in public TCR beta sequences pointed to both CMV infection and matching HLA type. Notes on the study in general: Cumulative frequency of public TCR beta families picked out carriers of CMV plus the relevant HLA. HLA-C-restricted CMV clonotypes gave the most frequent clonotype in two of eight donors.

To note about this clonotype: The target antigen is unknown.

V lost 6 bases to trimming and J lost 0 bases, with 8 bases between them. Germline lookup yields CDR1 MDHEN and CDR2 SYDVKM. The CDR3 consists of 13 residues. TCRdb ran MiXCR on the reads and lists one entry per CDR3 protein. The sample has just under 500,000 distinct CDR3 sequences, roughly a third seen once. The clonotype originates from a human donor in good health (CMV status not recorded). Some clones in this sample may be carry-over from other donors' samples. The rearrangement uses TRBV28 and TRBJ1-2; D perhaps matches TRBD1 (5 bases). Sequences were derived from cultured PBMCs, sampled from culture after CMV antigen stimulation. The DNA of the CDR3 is TGTGCCAGCAGGCGGGACCCTAACTATGGCTACACCTTC. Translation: CASRRDPNYGYTF.